Following are 31 T cell receptor beta chains from one sample sequenced in a study of T cells in Graves' hyperthyroidism and ophthalmopathy (dated by TCRdb to between 2017 and 2020). Libraries came from multiplex PCR. Sequencer: Illumina HiSeq 2000. The TCR beta CDR3 regions were amplified from RNA transcripts. A first-round RT-PCR of the TCR CDR3 used the HTBI primer set with the Qiagen OneStep RT-PCR kit. TCRdb trimmed public reads at Q25 via fastp, called clones via MiXCR and kept in-frame beta chains. Rows are combined by CDR3 protein, so each entry shows the most common genes and DNA. For this sample the table gives hundreds of thousands of distinct CDR3 sequences, of which around 46% were detected only once. The biggest ten clones account for roughly 8.2% of the sample. Sequencing was carried out using peripheral blood or thyroid tissue (not recorded which). The receptor set was obtained from a young woman with Graves' hyperthyroidism. Donor details come from another sample of the same person, matched by shared clones.

The chain joins TRBV10-3 to TRBJ2-2, with D perhaps given as TRBD1 or TRBD2 (6 bases each). Germline CDR1 reads ENHRY; CDR2 reads SYGVKD. V lost 8 bases to trimming and J lost 8 bases, with 9 bases between them. The CDR3 loop spans 11 amino acids. The DNA of the CDR3 is TGTGCCATCGGGGGGACAGGGGAGCTGTTTTTT. The encoded protein is CAIGGTGELFF.

CDR3 in DNA: TGCGCCAGCAGCTTCAGGAACGAGGAGCTGTTTTTT. The encoded protein is CASSFRNEELFF. The chain recombines TRBV5-1 with TRBJ2-2; D is unresolved. V lost 2 bases and J lost 10, with 9 bases in between. The CDR3 spans 12 residues. CDR1 is SGHRS, CDR2 YFSETQ, per germline.

CDR3 region: CASSGFRVSTGELFF. The CDR3, as DNA: TGTGCCAGCAGTGGATTCAGGGTATCCACCGGGGAGCTGTTTTTT. The rearrangement uses TRBV6-6 and TRBJ2-2; D might be TRBD1 (5 bases). CDR3 length: 15 residues. The V end lost 5 bases, the J end lost 4 bases, and 14 bases lay between the germline ends. The germline V gene has CDR1 MNHNY and CDR2 SVGAGI (reference sequence).

Points on this clonotype: This may stem from a read error, because a much larger clone lies one nucleotide away. This chain links TRBV19 with TRBJ1-2; D remains ambiguous. The CDR3 has 13 amino acids. Germline loops: CDR1 LNHDA, CDR2 SQIVND (reference sequence). CDR3 sequence reads: CASNKGRTYGYAF. The CDR3, as DNA: TGTGCCAGTAATAAAGGACGGACCTATGGCTACGCCTTC.

The chain joins TRBV29-1 to TRBJ2-7, with D possibly TRBD1 on 7 matching bases. The CDR3 contains 14 residues. Germline lookup yields CDR1 SQVTM and CDR2 ANQGSEA. Trimming took off 6 bases at V and 2 bases at J, with 17 bases between the two ends. CDR3 in amino acids: CSVVGGQSPYEQYF. The DNA of the CDR3 is TGCAGCGTCGTCGGGGGACAGAGCCCCTACGAGCAGTACTTC.

J is TRBJ1-2 and V is TRBV5-1; D ambiguous. Deletions cut 5 bases from V and 4 bases from J, with 15 bases between. CDR3 size: 14 residues. Germline CDR1 is SGHRS and CDR2 is YFSETQ. This CDR3 is CASREGRSGYGYTF. The CDR3 DNA sequence: TGCGCCAGCAGGGAGGGCAGGTCCGGCTATGGCTACACCTTC.

The rearrangement links TRBV7-2 to TRBJ2-6; perhaps TRBD2 as D (6 bases). This CDR3 has 15 residues. Germline loops: CDR1 SGHTA, CDR2 FQGNSA. Trimming shortened V by 5 bases and J by 5 bases, and 13 bases separated the two germline ends. The CDR3 is CASSDLAVWANVLTF. The CDR3 bases are TGTGCCAGCAGCGACTTAGCGGTTTGGGCCAACGTCCTGACTTTC.

This clonotype has ten or more counts. The rearrangement links TRBV25-1 to TRBJ1-2, with D possibly TRBD1 on 5 matching bases. Germline V lookup: CDR1 MGHDK, CDR2 SYGVNS. Trimming pared 3 bases from V and 5 bases from J, leaving 13 bases between. The CDR3 loop spans 14 amino acids. The CDR3 loop is CASSEPDSLYGYTF. The CDR3 DNA follows: TGTGCCAGCAGTGAGCCCGACAGTTTATATGGCTACACCTTC.

In this sample, this clonotype turned up a few times. This rearrangement joins TRBV19 to TRBJ2-7, with D hard to call. CDR1 is LNHDA and CDR2 is SQIVND in the germline V gene (reference sequence). V shed 3 bases and J shed 7 bases, with 16 bases lying between them. CDR3 length equals 14 residues. The CDR3 loop is CASSISGRATEQYF. DNA of the CDR3: TGTGCCAGTAGTATTTCGGGTAGGGCGACTGAGCAGTACTTC.

V and J are TRBV7-9 and TRBJ1-1; weak D call: TRBD1 (5 bases). V was trimmed by 7 bases and J by 1 base, leaving 10 bases between them. The CDR3 consists of 13 residues. Germline CDR1 and CDR2: SEHNR and FQNEAQ (reference sequence). The CDR3 DNA follows: TGTGCCAGCAACCGGGGGTCGAACACTGAAGCTTTCTTT. Translated, it gives CASNRGSNTEAFF. The full variable domain, in which reference TRBV7-9 and TRBJ1-1 provide the parts outside the CDR3, is DTGVSQNPRHKITKRGQNVTFRCDPISEHNRLYWYRQTLGQGPEFLTYFQNEAQLEKSRLLSDRFSAERPKGSFSTLEIQRTEQGDSAMYLCASNRGSNTEAFFGQGTRLTVV.

The CDR3 here is CASSEFQGPSYEQYF. DNA for the CDR3: TGTGCCAGCAGTGAATTTCAGGGGCCCTCCTACGAGCAGTACTTC. The chain recombines TRBV2 with TRBJ2-7, with a tentative D call TRBD1 (6 bases). CDR1 and CDR2 from the germline V gene are SNHLY and FYNNEI. The CDR3 length is 15 residues. V lost 2 bases and J 0 bases, leaving 11 bases between the germline ends.

This clonotype was detected only a few times. This sequence joins TRBV5-1 and TRBJ1-3, with D tentatively TRBD1 (6 bases). In germline, CDR1 is SGHRS, CDR2 YFSETQ. This CDR3 is built from 14 residues. Trimming removed 4 bases at V and 1 base at J, with 9 bases between. The CDR3 reads CASSRDNSGNTIYF. The CDR3 DNA follows: TGCGCCAGCAGCCGGGACAATTCTGGAAACACCATATATTTT.

The chain employs TRBV5-1 and TRBJ2-5, with TRBD1 as a possible D gene (6 bases). From germline, CDR1 is SGHRS and CDR2 YFSETQ. The CDR3 spans 15 residues. V was trimmed by 2 bases and J by 11 bases, leaving 22 bases between them. CDR3 sequence (DNA): TGCGCCAGCAGCTTAGGGGGTCCAAGCACAGATACGCAGTACTTC. Protein sequence: CASSLGGPSTDTQYF. The full variable domain, with the rest looked up from reference TRBV5-1 and TRBJ2-5, is KAGVTQTPRYLIKTRGQQVTLSCSPISGHRSVSWYQQTPGQGLQFLFEYFSETQRNKGNFPGRFSGRQFSNSRSEMNVSTLELGDSALYLCASSLGGPSTDTQYFGPGTRLLVL.

This clonotype was detected many times. The chain combines TRBV7-2 with TRBJ1-2, with 8 bases aligning to TRBD1. After removal of 3 bases from V and 3 bases from J, the junction contained 3 bases not matched to a gene. Germline CDR1 reads SGHTA; CDR2 reads FQGNSA. The CDR3 runs to 14 residues. CDR3 sequence reads: CASSLYRGDYGYTF. The CDR3 DNA sequence: TGTGCCAGCAGCTTGTACAGGGGGGACTATGGCTACACCTTC.

The chain links TRBV12-3 or TRBV12-4 to TRBJ2-6, with D uncertain. The germline V and J ends were trimmed by 5 bases and 1 base, with 9 bases remaining between them. This CDR3 region has 15 residues. CDR3 coding DNA: TGTGCCAGCAGTGAGGTCGGGTCTGGGGCCAACGTCCTGACTTTC. Amino acid sequence: CASSEVGSGANVLTF.

This chain joins TRBV14 and TRBJ2-7, with D perhaps being TRBD1 or TRBD2 (6 bases each). V dropped 3 bases and J dropped 6 bases, with 15 bases sitting between them. CDR3 length: 14 amino acids. CDR1 and CDR2 from the germline V gene are SGHDN and FVKESK. The CDR3 region has the DNA TGTGCCAGCAGCCACTCGGGGGCCCAATCCGAGCAGTACTTC. It specifies CASSHSGAQSEQYF.

The chain links TRBV20-1 to TRBJ2-5; D is possibly TRBD1 (6 bases). V lost 0 bases to trimming and J lost 5 bases, with 13 bases between them. The CDR3 runs 14 residues. The germline V gene has CDR1 DFQATT and CDR2 SNEGSKA (reference sequence). The CDR3, as DNA: TGCAGTGCTAGAGACCCACAGGGCTTCGAGACCCAGTACTTC. It translates to CSARDPQGFETQYF.

This clonotype was counted only a few times. The chain has TRBV2 and TRBJ1-2, with a tentative D call TRBD1 (5 bases). This CDR3 comprises 15 residues. CDR1 and CDR2 from the germline V gene are SNHLY and FYNNEI. Trimming cost V 6 bases and J 2 bases, with 16 bases left between them. This chain's CDR3 is CASSPWGGTNYGYTF. DNA for the CDR3: TGTGCCAGCAGCCCTTGGGGTGGGACGAACTATGGCTACACCTTC.

The chain is built from TRBV14 and TRBJ1-1; TRBD1 might be the D (6 bases). Germline V gene lookup returns CDR1 SGHDN and CDR2 FVKESK. The germline V and J ends were trimmed by 2 bases and 10 bases, with 8 bases remaining between them. This CDR3 has 11 residues. The CDR3 bases are TGTGCCAGCAGCCAAAGGGGGGGAGCTTTCTTT. Amino acid sequence: CASSQRGGAFF.

This clonotype was recorded many times. At one of its ends the junction is not consistent with the germline gene, which may arise from a read error. As DNA, the CDR3 is TGTGCCAGCAGTCGTGCCGGGACGGCGGAAGAGACCCAGTACTTC. This translates into CASSRAGTAEETQYF. The rearrangement joins TRBV10-3 to TRBJ2-5; D might be TRBD1 or TRBD2, each matching 5 bases. The CDR3 length is 15 residues. CDR1 ENHRY and CDR2 SYGVKD come from the germline V gene.

In its sample, this clonotype was seen once. J is TRBJ1-3 and V is TRBV7-9; 7 positions agree with TRBD1. This CDR3 has 16 amino acids. The V gene end was trimmed by 5 bases and the J gene end by 7 bases; junction bases not matched to a gene: 14. The germline gives CDR1 SEHNR, CDR2 FQNEAQ (reference sequence). The CDR3 DNA reads as TGTGCCAGCAGCCGCCCGGGGACAGTGTTTCGGAACACCATATATTTT. Protein product: CASSRPGTVFRNTIYF.

This clonotype has only a few counts. The chain recombines TRBV19 with TRBJ1-5; the D gene is possibly TRBD1 (6 bases). The CDR3 runs 15 residues. Trimming removed 11 bases at V and 0 bases at J, with 17 bases between. Germline V gives CDR1 LNHDA, CDR2 SQIVND (reference sequence). As DNA, the CDR3 is TGTGCCGCTACCGGACAGCCAAATAGCAATCAGCCCCAGCATTTT. Amino acids: CAATGQPNSNQPQHF.

A note on this clonotype: A single base separates this from a much larger clone, so it may be a read error. The chain links TRBV10-3 to TRBJ1-6; D not certain. CDR3 length: 12 amino acids. V lost 5 bases and J 14 bases, leaving 13 bases between the germline ends. The germline V gene has CDR1 ENHRY and CDR2 SYGVKD. The CDR3 DNA sequence: TGTGCCATCAGTCTACAAGGCCGATCCCTCCACTTT. Protein: CAISLQGRSLHF.

The chain carries TRBV24-1 and TRBJ2-7, with 15 bases lining up with TRBD2. The V gene end was trimmed by 2 bases and the J gene end by 4 bases; junction bases not matched to a gene: 5. This CDR3 contains 17 residues. Germline V gene sequence: CDR1 KGHDR, CDR2 SFDVKD. This chain's CDR3 is CATSDSQGTSGRYEQYF. DNA for the CDR3: TGTGCCACCAGTGATTCCCAGGGGACTAGCGGGAGGTACGAGCAGTACTTC.

The J gene is TRBJ2-7, the V gene TRBV10-3; D is perhaps TRBD1 (5 bases). This CDR3 is built from 16 residues. Germline V gives CDR1 ENHRY, CDR2 SYGVKD. V was trimmed by 9 bases and J by 1 base, leaving 22 bases between them. The CDR3 spells CAINLHDGRASYEQYF. CDR3 coding DNA: TGTGCCATTAACCTCCATGACGGCAGGGCTTCCTACGAGCAGTACTTC.

On this clonotype: A read error is likely, as this CDR3 ends without the conserved phenylalanine or tryptophan. The DNA is omitted, as the CDR3 cannot be located on it reliably, and the CDR3 follows TCRdb's listing. CDR3 amino acids: CASSLPGTS. The genes are TRBV7-9 and TRBJ2-5. CDR1 SEHNR and CDR2 FQNEAQ come from the germline V gene (reference sequence). The CDR3 contains 9 residues when both ends are counted.

J is TRBJ1-5 and V is TRBV20-1; D call uncertain. V lost 2 bases and J lost 0, with 8 bases in between. The CDR3 totals 14 residues. Germline CDR1 DFQATT, CDR2 SNEGSKA (reference sequence). The CDR3 DNA reads TGCAGTGCTAGATCGGTGAATAGCAATCAGCCCCAGCATTTT. Translating gives CSARSVNSNQPQHF.

This chain links TRBV5-1 with TRBJ2-6, with TRBD1 as a possible D gene (6 bases). V was pared by 0 bases and J by 0 bases, with 10 bases between. The CDR3 contains 17 residues. The germline gives CDR1 SGHRS, CDR2 YFSETQ. The CDR3 region is CASSLAQGSSGANVLTF. In nucleotides, the CDR3 is TGCGCCAGCAGCTTGGCCCAGGGGTCCTCTGGGGCCAACGTCCTGACTTTC.

The chain couples TRBV14 to TRBJ1-1, with 9 bases that match TRBD1. V shed 11 bases, J shed 4 bases, and the junction held 5 bases outside the gene matches. Germline V gene lookup returns CDR1 SGHDN and CDR2 FVKESK. CDR3 length equals 12 residues. CDR3 region: CAYLQGATEAFF. The CDR3 coding sequence is TGTGCCTATCTACAGGGGGCCACTGAAGCTTTCTTT.

V is TRBV7-9 and J is TRBJ2-5; D is possibly TRBD2 (5 bases). The J call is doubtful: the DNA matches TRBJ2-4 better. Germline V gene sequence: CDR1 SEHNR, CDR2 FQNEAQ (reference sequence). This CDR3 is built from 16 residues. CDR3: CASSSPGVASRNIQYF. The CDR3 DNA follows: TGTGCCAGCAGCTCCCCCGGGGTAGCCTCTCGAAACATTCAGTACTTC.

V and J are TRBV7-3 and TRBJ2-1, with 9 bases identical to TRBD2. This CDR3 is built from 15 residues. The V segment lost 3 bases and the J segment 3 bases; nucleotides outside the gene matches: 3. Germline V gene sequence: CDR1 SGHTA, CDR2 FQGTGA. The CDR3 here is CASSFSGGHYNEQFF. For the CDR3, the DNA is TGTGCCAGCAGCTTTAGCGGGGGACACTACAATGAGCAGTTCTTC.